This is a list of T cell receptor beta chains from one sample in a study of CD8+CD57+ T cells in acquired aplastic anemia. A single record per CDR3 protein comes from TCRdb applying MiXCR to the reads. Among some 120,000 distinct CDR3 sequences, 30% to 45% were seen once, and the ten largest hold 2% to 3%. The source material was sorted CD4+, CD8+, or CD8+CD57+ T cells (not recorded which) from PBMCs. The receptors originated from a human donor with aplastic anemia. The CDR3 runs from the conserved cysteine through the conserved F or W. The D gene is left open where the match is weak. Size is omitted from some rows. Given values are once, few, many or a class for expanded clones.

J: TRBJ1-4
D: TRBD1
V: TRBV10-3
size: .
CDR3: CASSYSPTGAGEKLFF
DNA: TGTGCCAGCAGTTACTCTCCGACAGGGGCGGGTGAAAAACTGTTTTTT

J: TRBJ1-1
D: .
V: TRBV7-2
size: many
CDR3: CASSLAGRDTEAFF
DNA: TGTGCCAGCAGCTTAGCGGGGAGAGACACTGAAGCTTTCTTT

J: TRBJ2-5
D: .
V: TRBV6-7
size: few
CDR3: CASSYSSYWGVGQETQYF
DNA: TGTGCCAGCAGTTACTCGTCATATTGGGGGGTAGGGCAAGAGACCCAGTACTTC

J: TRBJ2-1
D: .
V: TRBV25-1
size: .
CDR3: CASIGGSDNEQFF
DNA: TGTGCCAGCATTGGGGGCTCGGACAATGAGCAGTTCTTC

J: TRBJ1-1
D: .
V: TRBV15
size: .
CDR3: CATSRTSTGNTEAFF
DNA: TGTGCCACCAGCAGAACCTCGACAGGGAACACTGAAGCTTTCTTT

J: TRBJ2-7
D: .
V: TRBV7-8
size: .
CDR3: CASSLLGNSYEQYF
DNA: TGTGCCAGCAGCTTATTGGGTAACTCCTACGAGCAGTACTTC

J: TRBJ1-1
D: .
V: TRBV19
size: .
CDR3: CASRAVTEAFF
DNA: TGTGCCAGTAGGGCCGTCACTGAAGCTTTCTTT

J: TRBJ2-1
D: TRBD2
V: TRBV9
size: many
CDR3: CASSAREGSGGDEQFF
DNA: TGTGCCAGCAGCGCCCGGGAGGGTAGCGGGGGAGATGAGCAGTTCTTC

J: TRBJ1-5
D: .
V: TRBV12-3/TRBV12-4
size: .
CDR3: CASSSWTPGGGQPQHF
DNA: TGTGCCAGCAGTTCGTGGACTCCGGGAGGAGGTCAGCCCCAGCATTTT

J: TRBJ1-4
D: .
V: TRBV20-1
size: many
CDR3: CSARDQGWNEKLFF
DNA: TGCAGTGCTAGAGATCAGGGTTGGAATGAAAAACTGTTTTTT

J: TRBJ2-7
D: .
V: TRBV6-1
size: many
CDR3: CASRGHNAYEQYF
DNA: TGTGCCAGCAGGGGACATAATGCCTACGAGCAGTACTTC

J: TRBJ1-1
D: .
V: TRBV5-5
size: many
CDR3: CASSLAGRATEAFF
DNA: TGTGCCAGCAGCTTGGCCGGCAGGGCGACTGAAGCTTTCTTT

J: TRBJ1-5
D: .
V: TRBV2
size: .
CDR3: CASSAAAKQGGNQPQHF
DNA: TGTGCCAGCAGTGCTGCGGCGAAACAGGGCGGAAATCAGCCCCAGCATTTT

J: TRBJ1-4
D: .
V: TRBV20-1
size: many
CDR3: CSARSGRGAEKLFF
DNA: TGCAGTGCTAGAAGCGGCAGGGGCGCTGAAAAACTGTTTTTT

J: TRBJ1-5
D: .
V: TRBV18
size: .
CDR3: CASSPRSGNRDQPQHF
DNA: TGTGCCAGCTCACCACGATCCGGGAATCGCGATCAGCCCCAGCATTTT

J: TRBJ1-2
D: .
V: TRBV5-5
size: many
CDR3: CASSFDSGTRNYGYTF
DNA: TGTGCCAGCAGCTTCGACTCCGGGACAAGAAACTATGGCTACACCTTC

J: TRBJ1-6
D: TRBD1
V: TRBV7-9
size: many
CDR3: CASSPGQGEGNSPLHF
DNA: TGTGCCAGCAGCCCAGGACAGGGGGAAGGTAATTCACCCCTCCACTTT

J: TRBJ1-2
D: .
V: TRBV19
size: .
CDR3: CASRQIGRGYTF
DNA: TGTGCCAGTCGTCAAATCGGTCGCGGCTACACCTTC

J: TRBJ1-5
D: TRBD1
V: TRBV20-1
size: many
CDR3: CSAITGAPNQPQHF
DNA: TGCAGTGCGATAACAGGGGCCCCTAATCAGCCCCAGCATTTT

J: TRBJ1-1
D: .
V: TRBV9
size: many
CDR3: CASSGASQNTEAFF
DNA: TGTGCCAGCAGCGGAGCCAGCCAGAACACTGAAGCTTTCTTT

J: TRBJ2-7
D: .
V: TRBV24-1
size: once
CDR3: CATSEGIAEWFF
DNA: TGTGCCACCAGTGAAGGCATCGCGGAATGGTTCTTC

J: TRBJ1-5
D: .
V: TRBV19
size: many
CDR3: CASSVTGLSNQPQHF
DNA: TGTGCCAGTAGTGTTACAGGGTTGAGCAATCAGCCCCAGCATTTT

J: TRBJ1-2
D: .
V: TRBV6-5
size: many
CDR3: CASSYSGLPSYGYTF
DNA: TGTGCCAGCAGTTACTCAGGCTTACCTTCCTATGGCTACACCTTC

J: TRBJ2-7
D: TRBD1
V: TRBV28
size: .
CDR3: CASSFGTDILYEQYF
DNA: TGTGCCAGCAGTTTTGGGACAGATATACTCTACGAGCAGTACTTC

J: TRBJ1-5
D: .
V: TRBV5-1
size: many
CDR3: CASSLGTDSSNQPQHF
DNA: TGCGCCAGCAGCTTGGGAACGGACTCTTCGAATCAGCCCCAGCATTTT

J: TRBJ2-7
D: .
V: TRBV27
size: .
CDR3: CASTTAGAGEQYF
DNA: TGTGCCAGCACGACAGCTGGGGCCGGCGAGCAGTACTTC

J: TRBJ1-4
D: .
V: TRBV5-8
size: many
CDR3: CASSLDGEKLFF
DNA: TGTGCCAGCAGCTTGGATGGGGAAAAACTGTTTTTT

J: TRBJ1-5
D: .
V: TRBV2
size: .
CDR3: CASRRQHF
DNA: TGTGCCAGCAGGCGCCAGCATTTT

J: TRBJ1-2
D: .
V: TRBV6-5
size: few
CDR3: CASSHGTGNYGYTF
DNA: TGTGCCAGCAGTCACGGGACGGGGAACTATGGCTACACCTTC

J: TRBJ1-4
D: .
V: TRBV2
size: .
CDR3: CASRPRTDFNEKLFF
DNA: TGTGCCAGCAGGCCCAGGACAGATTTTAATGAAAAACTGTTTTTT

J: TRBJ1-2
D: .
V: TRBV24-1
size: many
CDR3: CATSDSGANYGYTF
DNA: TGTGCCACCAGTGACTCGGGTGCTAACTATGGCTACACCTTC

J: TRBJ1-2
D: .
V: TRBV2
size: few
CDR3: CASSDEEGYSYTF
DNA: TGTGCCAGCAGTGACGAGGAAGGATATAGCTACACCTTC

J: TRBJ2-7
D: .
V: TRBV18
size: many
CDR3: CASSPESSSYEQYF
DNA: TGTGCCAGCTCACCAGAGAGCAGCTCCTACGAGCAGTACTTC

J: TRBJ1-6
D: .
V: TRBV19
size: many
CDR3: CASTGMGSPLHF
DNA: TGTGCCAGTACAGGGATGGGTTCACCCCTCCACTTT

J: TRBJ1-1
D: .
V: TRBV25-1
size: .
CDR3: CASSDRGAAPEAFF
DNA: TGTGCCAGCAGTGATCGGGGCGCGGCCCCTGAAGCTTTCTTT

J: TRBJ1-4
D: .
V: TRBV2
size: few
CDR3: CASSVTGGAREKLFF
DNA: TGTGCCAGCAGCGTAACGGGGGGGGCGCGTGAAAAACTGTTTTTT

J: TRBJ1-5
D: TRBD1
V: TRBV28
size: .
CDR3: CASSSQGGVNQPQHF
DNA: TGTGCCAGCAGCTCCCAGGGGGGCGTCAATCAGCCCCAGCATTTT

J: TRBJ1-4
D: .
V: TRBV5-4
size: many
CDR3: CASSFGGRGEKLFF
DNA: TGTGCCAGCAGCTTCGGGGGAAGGGGGGAAAAACTGTTTTTT

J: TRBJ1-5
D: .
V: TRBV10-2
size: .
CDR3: CASSRGDSLSSPQHF
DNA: TGCGCCAGCAGTCGCGGGGACTCCCTGTCGTCGCCCCAGCATTTT

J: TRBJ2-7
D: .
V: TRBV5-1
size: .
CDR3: CASSPEQADHEQYF
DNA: TGCGCCAGCAGCCCGGAGCAGGCAGACCACGAGCAGTACTTC

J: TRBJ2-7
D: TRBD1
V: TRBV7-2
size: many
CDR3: CASSPKGGRQGNPYEQYF
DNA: TGTGCCAGCAGCCCTAAAGGGGGAAGACAGGGAAATCCCTACGAGCAGTACTTC

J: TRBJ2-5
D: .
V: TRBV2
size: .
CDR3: CASSPWGAQETQYF
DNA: TGTGCCAGCAGTCCTTGGGGTGCCCAAGAGACCCAGTACTTC

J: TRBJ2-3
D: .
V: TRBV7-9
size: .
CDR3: CASGQGIETQYF
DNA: TGTGCCAGCGGGCAGGGGATCGAAACGCAGTATTTT

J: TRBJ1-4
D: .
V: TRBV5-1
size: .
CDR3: CASNDDSGGPGEKLFF
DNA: TGCGCCAGCAACGATGACTCAGGCGGTCCCGGGGAAAAACTGTTTTTT

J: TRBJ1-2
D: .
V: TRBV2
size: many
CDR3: CASSEGQLIGNGYTF
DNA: TGTGCCAGCAGTGAAGGCCAGCTAATCGGAAATGGCTACACCTTC

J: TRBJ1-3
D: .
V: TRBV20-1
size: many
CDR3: CSAMGHASGNTIYF
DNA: TGCAGTGCTATGGGACACGCCTCTGGAAACACCATATATTTT

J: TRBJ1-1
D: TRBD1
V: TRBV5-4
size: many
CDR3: CASSQTGGNEAFF
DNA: TGTGCCAGCAGCCAGACAGGGGGAAACGAAGCTTTCTTT

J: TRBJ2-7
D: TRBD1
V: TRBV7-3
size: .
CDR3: CASRETGGYEQYF
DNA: TGTGCCAGCAGGGAGACAGGGGGATACGAGCAGTACTTC

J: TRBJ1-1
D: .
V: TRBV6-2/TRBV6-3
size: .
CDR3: CASSYRVQDGDTEAFF
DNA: TGTGCCAGCAGTTACAGAGTGCAAGATGGGGACACTGAAGCTTTCTTT

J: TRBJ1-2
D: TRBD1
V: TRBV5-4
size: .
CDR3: CASSSRDRAPYGYTF
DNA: TGTGCCAGCAGCTCGAGGGACAGGGCTCCCTATGGCTACACCTTC

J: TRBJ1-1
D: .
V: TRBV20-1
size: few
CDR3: CSARYGGDTEAFF
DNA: TGCAGTGCTAGATATGGAGGGGACACTGAAGCTTTCTTT

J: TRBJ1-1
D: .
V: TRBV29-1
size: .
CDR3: CSVESGGRTEAFF
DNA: TGCAGCGTTGAGTCGGGAGGGAGGACTGAAGCTTTCTTT

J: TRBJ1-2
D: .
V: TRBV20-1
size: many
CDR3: CSASDSRRQDGYTF
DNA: TGCAGTGCTTCCGACAGCCGCCGTCAAGATGGCTACACCTTC

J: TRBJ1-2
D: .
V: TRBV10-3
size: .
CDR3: CAIRGEGNYGYTF
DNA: TGTGCCATCAGAGGGGAGGGGAACTATGGCTACACCTTC

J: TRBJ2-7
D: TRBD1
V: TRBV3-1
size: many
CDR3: CASSVDRGHEQYF
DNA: TGTGCCAGCAGCGTCGACAGGGGCCACGAGCAGTACTTC